The rows below give T cell receptor beta chains drawn from one sample of a study of T cells in Graves' hyperthyroidism and ophthalmopathy. TCRdb redid the calling of the multiplex PCR reads with MiXCR, one entry per CDR3 protein. The data hold 500,000 to 650,000 distinct CDR3 sequences, with about 20% observed a single time. Sequencing was done on a sample of blood. Every receptor here comes from a man aged 40-50 years with Graves' ophthalmopathy. Both conserved end residues are part of each CDR3. The D gene is left open where the match is weak. Where a row states a size, it is once, few, many or the class of an expanded clone; other rows omit it.

many	.	TRBV7-9	TRBJ2-2	TGTGCCAGCAGCACCCTTGGTAACGCAGGCCTGAGCAACACCGGGGAGCTGTTTTTT	CASSTLGNAGLSNTGELFF
.	.	TRBV28	TRBJ2-7	TGTGCCAGCAGCTCGAGGCCTGGGCGGGGAAGCTCCTATGTCTACGAGCAGTACTTC	CASSSRPGRGSSYVYEQYF
many	.	TRBV12-3/TRBV12-4	TRBJ1-1	TGTGCCAGCAGTCAGGGGCCATACACTGAAGCTTTCTTT	CASSQGPYTEAFF
few	TRBD2	TRBV10-3	TRBJ2-5	TGTGCCAGGACTAGCGGGAGAGAGACCCAGTACTTC	CARTSGRETQYF
.	TRBD1	TRBV20-1	TRBJ1-1	TGCAGTGCACGTGGGACAGCGATGAACACTGAAGCTTTCTTT	CSARGTAMNTEAFF
.	.	TRBV29-1	TRBJ2-7	TGCAGCGCCGAGGTTTCCTACGAGCAGTACTTC	CSAEVSYEQYF
.	.	TRBV6-2/TRBV6-3	TRBJ2-1	TGTGCCAGCACCATGAGGAGGGGGGCTAGCGGCGACAATGAGCAGTTCTTC	CASTMRRGASGDNEQFF
few	.	TRBV24-1	TRBJ2-1	TGTGCCACCAGTGATTTGCCGAGGGGTGAGCAGTTCTTC	CATSDLPRGEQFF
many	.	TRBV9	TRBJ2-5	TGTGCCAGCAGCTTTTCAGGGTCGGAGACCCAGTACTTC	CASSFSGSETQYF
many	TRBD1	TRBV7-2	TRBJ1-4	TGTGCCAGCAGCCCGGGACAGAGAACCGAAAAACTGTTTTTT	CASSPGQRTEKLFF
.	.	TRBV11-3	TRBJ2-3	TGTGCCAGCAGCCTCCAGGGGCTAGATACGCAGTATTTT	CASSLQGLDTQYF
many	TRBD1	TRBV18	TRBJ1-5	TGTGCCAGCTCCCGAGACAGGGGAGAACGTCAGCCCCAGCATTTT	CASSRDRGERQPQHF
.	.	TRBV18	TRBJ1-4	TGTGCCAGCTCACCACAGGAACGAGGGGGTGAAAAACTGTTTTTT	CASSPQERGGEKLFF
few	.	TRBV29-1	TRBJ1-2	TGCAGCGTAAGGGAAATTCGGGGCTACACCTTC	CSVREIRGYTF
few	.	TRBV12-5	TRBJ2-5	TGTGCTAGTGGTTTAGGCGGTAACCAAGAGACCCAGTACTTC	CASGLGGNQETQYF
few	.	TRBV7-9	TRBJ2-5	TGTGCCAGCAGCACCTCAGGGGAACAAGAGACCCAGTACTTC	CASSTSGEQETQYF
few	.	TRBV2	TRBJ2-3	TGTGCCAGCACGATTGTAGGTACGCAGTATTTT	CASTIVGTQYF
many	.	TRBV2	TRBJ2-5	TGTGCCAGCAGTGTAGAGACCCAGTACTTC	CASSVETQYF
.	.	TRBV4-2	TRBJ1-3	TGTGCCAGCAGCCAAGGACCTTCCCCCGCCATATATTTT	CASSQGPSPAIYF
.	.	TRBV15	TRBJ2-3	TGTGCCACCAGCAGAGGAAGGGCTGATACGCAGTATTTT	CATSRGRADTQYF
.	.	TRBV10-3	TRBJ2-1	TGTGCCATCAGGGAGGATAGTCACAATGAGCAGTTCTTC	CAIREDSHNEQFF
.	.	TRBV20-1	TRBJ2-2	TGCAGTGCTAGAGAAATAGTCACCGGGGAGCTGTTTTTT	CSAREIVTGELFF
few	.	TRBV7-2	TRBJ2-1	TGTGCCAGCAGCTTAGCGGGTGTCCGGGAAACCTACAATGAGCAGTTCTTC	CASSLAGVRETYNEQFF
few	.	TRBV7-2	TRBJ2-5	TGTGCCAGCAGCTTAGGAGGGGTCCGAGAGACCCAGTACTTC	CASSLGGVRETQYF
.	TRBD2	TRBV7-2	TRBJ2-3	TGTGCCAGCAGGAGCTCCCGGGCTAGCGGGAGGCCAGATACGCAGTATTTT	CASRSSRASGRPDTQYF
.	.	TRBV6-1	TRBJ1-1	TGTGCCAGCAGGACCCAGGGAATGAACACTGAAGCTTTCTTT	CASRTQGMNTEAFF
many	.	TRBV12-3/TRBV12-4	TRBJ2-7	TGTGCCAGCAGTTTGGGGGCGGCGCAGTACTTC	CASSLGAAQYF
.	.	TRBV7-3	TRBJ2-3	TGTGCCAGCAGCTTAGCTCTAGCGACAGATACGCAGTATTTT	CASSLALATDTQYF
once	.	TRBV2	TRBJ2-1	TGTACCAGCAGTGAATTCGGGGGCTACAATGAGCAGTCCTTC	CTSSEFGGYNEQSF
.	TRBD2	TRBV30	TRBJ2-1	TGTGCCTGGAGTGTGGGTAGCGGGAGGGTAAATGAGCAGTTCTTC	CAWSVGSGRVNEQFF
few	.	TRBV15	TRBJ1-5	TGTGCCACCAGCTACTCCCGGGGCCACAATCAGCCCCAGCATTTT	CATSYSRGHNQPQHF
.	.	TRBV3-1	TRBJ1-1	TGTGCCAGCAGCCGGGGGCTTTTGAACACTGAAGCTTTCTTT	CASSRGLLNTEAFF
many	TRBD1	TRBV18	TRBJ1-1	TGTGCCAGCTCACTTAACGACAGGGTGAACACTGAAGCTTTCTTT	CASSLNDRVNTEAFF
once	.	TRBV6-1	TRBJ1-3	TGTGCCATCCGTAAGACTGCGGGAAACACCATATATTTT	CAIRKTAGNTIYF
few	TRBD2	TRBV12-3/TRBV12-4	TRBJ2-3	TGTGCCAGCAGCCCCGGAGCGGGAACGCAGTATTTT	CASSPGAGTQYF
many	.	TRBV6-1	TRBJ2-2	TGTGCCAGCCCATCGTCCCGGGACGGATACACCGGGGAGCTGTTTTTT	CASPSSRDGYTGELFF
few	TRBD1	TRBV12-3/TRBV12-4	TRBJ2-7	TGTGCCAGCAGTTTCGGACAGGGTGAGGGAGAGCAGTACTTC	CASSFGQGEGEQYF
many	.	TRBV5-5	TRBJ2-3	TGTGCCAGCAGCTTGGTTCGGGATACGCAGTATTTT	CASSLVRDTQYF
.	.	TRBV4-2	TRBJ2-7	TGTGCCAGCAGCCAAGGGGGAGGAGGGGAGCAGTACTTC	CASSQGGGGEQYF
.	.	TRBV4-2	TRBJ1-1	TGTGCCAGCAGCCAAAACTGGGATGAAGCTTTCTTT	CASSQNWDEAFF
.	.	TRBV4-3	TRBJ1-1	TGCGCCAGCAGCCAAGATCAAGACACTGAAGCTTTCTTT	CASSQDQDTEAFF
.	TRBD1	TRBV6-1	TRBJ2-7	TGTGCCAGCAGTCCTTGGACAGGGTCCCTCTACGAGCAGTACTTC	CASSPWTGSLYEQYF
many	.	TRBV12-3/TRBV12-4	TRBJ2-2	TGTGCCAGCACGAAGGGAACCTACGCGAACACCGGGGAGCTGTTTTTT	CASTKGTYANTGELFF
many	.	TRBV30	TRBJ1-1	TGTGCCTGGACCCCGACCGGTAACACTGAAGCTTTCTTT	CAWTPTGNTEAFF
.	.	TRBV7-2	TRBJ1-1	TGTGCCAGCAGCTCGCTTCCCGGGGGCGAAGCTTTCTTT	CASSSLPGGEAFF
.	TRBD1	TRBV29-1	TRBJ2-5	TGCAGCGAACGGACAGGGGAGACCCAGTACTTC	CSERTGETQYF
.	.	TRBV5-1	TRBJ2-3	TGCGCCAGCAGCTTGGAAGGGTTTCACACAGATACGCAGTATTTT	CASSLEGFHTDTQYF
.	TRBD1	TRBV5-1	TRBJ2-7	TGCGCCAGCGATCCCGGGACAGGGGTTTCGGGGCACGAGCAGTACTTC	CASDPGTGVSGHEQYF
.	.	TRBV7-2	TRBJ2-7	TGTGCCAGCAGCCCCATCACGGGCCCCTACGAGCAGTACTTC	CASSPITGPYEQYF
many	.	TRBV2	TRBJ2-3	TGTGCCAGCAGGCTCCAGGGGGGGGCCGATACGCAGTATTTT	CASRLQGGADTQYF
many	.	TRBV5-1	TRBJ1-1	TGCGCCAGCAGCTTGGTCGGACAGACGAACACTGAAGCTTTCTTT	CASSLVGQTNTEAFF
.	TRBD1	TRBV7-3	TRBJ2-2	TGTGCCAGCAGCCCAGGGGGTAGTACCGGGGAGCTGTTTTTT	CASSPGGSTGELFF
few	.	TRBV20-1	TRBJ1-1	TGCAGTGCTAGAGGCCCCATCACGACTGAAGCTTTCTTT	CSARGPITTEAFF